This section outlines one TCR beta chain sequence together with its context. The antigen remains unidentified. Mouse gene names apply. The sequenced fragment ends 1 residue before the CDR3 boundary, so the rest is inferred from the germline J gene. Time point meaning: mouse harvest day 14 after allogeneic transplant. Tail vein injection delivered 10^7 T-cell-depleted bone marrow cells and 10^6 splenic CD5+ T cells. Tissues came from B6→BALB/c major-mismatch GVHD mice at day 7 or 14. The data were produced by immunoSEQ multiplex PCR, yet TCRdb's version contains in-frame clones alone and is incomplete. The table has 4,600 or so clones, more than 40% seen once. Trimming left V 1 base short and J 0 bases short, with 8 bases between. The CDR3 extends over 15 amino acids. Germline lookup yields CDR1 SNHLY and CDR2 FYNGKV (reference sequence). This record comes from a study of tissue T cells after allogeneic stem cell transplantation. General study results and limits: Only a limited share of tissue TCRs appeared in blood or spleen.

The clonotype was recovered from a female BALB/c mouse given C57BL/6 T cells with graft-versus-host disease after an allogeneic hematopoietic cell transplant. This chain uses TRBV3 with TRBJ2-3; no reliable D call. Material for sequencing was lymph node tissue. The sequenced CDR3 bases are TGTGCCAGCAGCTTAGGGGGAACTAGTGCAGAAACGCTGTAT. The encoded protein is CASSLGGTSAETLY. In full, the CDR3 is CASSLGGTSAETLYF.